The 8 T cell receptor beta chains reported below all come from one sample, sequenced in a study of shared clonotypes between healthy human individuals. Sequencing used immunoSEQ multiplex PCR; TCRdb keeps in-frame clones, though not all of them. The table lists around 2.1 million clones, roughly 91% of them singletons. The naive CD8 population came from CD45RO-negative cells selected for CCR7, without terminally differentiated effector memory CD45RA+ cells. Sequencing used naive CD8+ T cells from PBMCs. All receptors come from a man younger than 35 in good health. Some clones in this sample may be carry-over from other donors' samples.

This clone was seen only once. The chain uses TRBV7-2 and TRBJ2-7; 9 bases agree with TRBD1. V trimming: 5 bases; J trimming: 3 bases; junction bases outside the gene matches: 20. CDR3 size: 19 residues. Germline CDR1 SGHTA, CDR2 FQGNSA. The CDR3 DNA sequence: TGTGCCAGCAGCACCGGGACAGGGATAAGGTTAGATCTCTTCTACGAGCAGTACTTC. It is translated as CASSTGTGIRLDLFYEQYF.

The chain joins TRBV19 to TRBJ1-1, with unresolved D. The CDR3 runs 17 residues. Germline lookup yields CDR1 LNHDA and CDR2 SQIVND (reference sequence). The V and J ends lost 3 bases and 4 bases respectively, with 21 bases between them. CDR3 DNA sequence: TGTGCCAGTAGTATCGAAAGGGTTGTGATCGTGGGCACTGAAGCTTTCTTT. It translates to CASSIERVVIVGTEAFF. The full variable domain, with the rest looked up from reference TRBV19 and TRBJ1-1, is DGGITQSPKYLFRKEGQNVTLSCEQNLNHDAMYWYRQDPGQGLRLIYYSQIVNDFQKGDIAEGYSVSREKKESFPLTVTSAQKNPTAFYLCASSIERVVIVGTEAFFGQGTRLTVV.

The rearrangement joins TRBV28 to TRBJ2-7, with 8 bases matching TRBD2. This CDR3 spans 13 amino acids. V shed 7 bases, J shed 5 bases, and the junction held 7 bases outside the gene matches. The germline V gene encodes CDR1 MDHEN and CDR2 SYDVKM. The CDR3 spells CASKPGGVDEQYF. CDR3 bases: TGTGCCAGCAAACCGGGGGGGGTGGACGAGCAGTACTTC.

This rearrangement joins TRBV28 to TRBJ2-1; D may be TRBD1 (6 bases). CDR1 and CDR2 from the germline V gene are MDHEN and SYDVKM. The CDR3 extends over 16 amino acids. With 3 bases removed from V and 5 bases from J, the gap between germline ends came to 17 bases. This CDR3 reads CASSFLGGAGDNEQFF. For the CDR3, the DNA is TGTGCCAGCAGTTTTTTAGGGGGAGCAGGAGACAATGAGCAGTTCTTC.

V gene TRBV5-1 combines with J gene TRBJ2-1; the D gene is possibly TRBD1 (6 bases). The CDR3 covers 13 residues. Per germline, CDR1 SGHRS and CDR2 YFSETQ. Trimming took off 0 bases at V and 5 bases at J, with 6 bases between the two ends. The CDR3 loop reads CASSLDRDNEQFF. The CDR3 nucleotides are TGCGCCAGCAGCTTGGACAGGGACAATGAGCAGTTCTTC.

The table lists this clone with a count of one. This chain connects TRBV15 to TRBJ2-1; D gene uncertain. In germline, CDR1 is LNHNV, CDR2 YYDKDF (reference sequence). The CDR3 extends over 12 amino acids. Deletions cut 3 bases from V and 9 bases from J, with 9 bases between. Written as DNA, the CDR3 is TGTGCCACCAGCAGCCCCCCCTCTGAGCAGTTCTTC. This encodes CATSSPPSEQFF.

As to this clone: The identical CDR3 is also encoded by other nucleotide sequences in the sample. The chain couples TRBV19 to TRBJ2-7; possible D gene TRBD1, 6 bases. Germline CDR1 and CDR2: LNHDA and SQIVND (reference sequence). V lost 3 bases and J 2 bases, leaving 11 bases between the germline ends. The CDR3 is made up of 14 amino acids. For the CDR3, the DNA is TGTGCCAGTAGTATCCGGCAGGGGACCTACGAGCAGTACTTC. It encodes CASSIRQGTYEQYF. Filled out from reference TRBV19 and TRBJ2-7, the complete variable domain reads DGGITQSPKYLFRKEGQNVTLSCEQNLNHDAMYWYRQDPGQGLRLIYYSQIVNDFQKGDIAEGYSVSREKKESFPLTVTSAQKNPTAFYLCASSIRQGTYEQYFGPGTRLTVT.

J is TRBJ2-5 and V is TRBV13; the match to TRBD1 covers 8 bases. J gave up 5 bases and V 4 bases, and 6 bases lay outside the gene matches. The CDR3 has 14 amino acids. The germline CDR1 and CDR2 sequences are PRHDT and FYEKMQ (reference sequence). The CDR3 DNA reads as TGTGCCAGCAGCTCAGACAGGGGCCAGGAGACCCAGTACTTC. This translates into CASSSDRGQETQYF.